These T cell receptor beta chains were read from a single sample in a study of a mutant IDH1 vaccine in newly diagnosed glioma. These receptors' antigens are unknown. Data came from immunoSEQ multiplex PCR; TCRdb stores just in-frame clones and leaves some out. The sample shows 50,000 to 70,000 clones, 87% of them seen only once. The sample here was PBMCs, taken from a glioma patient whose treatment included an IDH1 peptide vaccine. Receptors originate from a man aged 35 to 55 with glioma. Each CDR3 is given with its conserved first and last residue.

cdr3_aa v_call
CASSLGTSGPSSYNEQFF TRBV7-6
CASSARTGVSYEQYF TRBV6-1
CASSTLAGDNNEQFF TRBV6-4
CASSSLDGFNYGYTF TRBV6-5
CASSLGTSATYEQYF TRBV7-2
CASSVGSPGANVLTF TRBV5-4
CASSRSEQGNQPQHF TRBV27
CASSPGLAGKQYF TRBV28
CASDRGGYGYTF TRBV5-6
CASSYSRGDTEAFF TRBV6-5
CAISESGQQETQYF TRBV10-3
CASRRDSGVGTGELFF TRBV5-4
CAISPGTGPYTGELFF TRBV10-3
CASSLTRSEQYF TRBV27
CASSFSDRGSAGANVLTF TRBV5-6
CASSLWGGNTGSYGYTF TRBV5-4
CASRYSRDRGREQYF TRBV6-5